This is a list of T cell receptor beta chains from one sample in a study of monozygotic twins with inflammatory bowel disease. TCRdb reworked the 5' RACE reads into one entry per CDR3 protein, no DNA. The ten most abundant clones cover 1.6% of a sample with around 190,000 distinct CDR3 sequences. The sequencing sample was made of blood. The source is a human donor with ulcerative colitis or Crohn's disease, or a healthy co-twin of an affected twin (not recorded which). CDR3s include the opening cysteine and the closing phenylalanine or tryptophan.

>TRBJ1-4|TRBV4-1
CASSQQTGGSEKLFF
>TRBJ1-5|TRBV27
CASRWTRWDQPQHF
>TRBJ1-3|TRBV12-3/TRBV12-4
CASSLDRWWQVSGNTIYF
>TRBJ1-2|TRBV2
CASSQRNYGYTF
>TRBJ1-5|TRBV15
CATSRGGGGLNQPQHF
>TRBJ2-7|TRBV5-1
CASRVGPEQYF
>TRBJ2-3|TRBV5-5
CASSFGGRGTDTQYF
>TRBJ2-1|TRBV12-3/TRBV12-4
CASTPQGNREQFF
>TRBJ1-2|TRBV27
CASSGTDEYGYTF
>TRBJ2-1|TRBV5-8
CASSFRQGPYNEQFF
>TRBJ2-1|TRBV7-2
CASSLVPAGATRSYNEQFF
>TRBJ2-3|TRBV24-1
CATSDPERTGLTDTQYF
>TRBJ2-5|TRBV5-1
CASSLAPGQIQETQYF
>TRBJ2-4|TRBV5-1
CASSAQHQNLAKNIQYF
>TRBJ1-5|TRBV7-2
CASSLLRGYQPQHF
>TRBJ2-6|TRBV3-1
CASSQLLSGANVLTF
>TRBJ1-6|TRBV7-9
CASSRGQGPRDSPLHF
>TRBJ2-7|TRBV9
CARVNRQGIWEQYF
>TRBJ2-2|TRBV6-5
CASTLGNTGELFF
>TRBJ2-7|TRBV20-1
CSATRGYYEQYF
>TRBJ1-2|TRBV12-3/TRBV12-4
CASSSTTNYGYTF
>TRBJ1-5|TRBV10-3
CAISESDGNQPQHF
>TRBJ2-2|TRBV29-1
CSANSGGNTGELFF
>TRBJ2-5|TRBV5-6
CASSLVSGETQYF